The clone carrying this TCR beta chain was found many times. Its antigen is not known. 5'RACE with 10-nucleotide random UMIs produced the cDNA. TCRdb re-called the 5' RACE reads through MiXCR, storing one row per CDR3 protein. The table shows fewer than 90,000 distinct CDR3 sequences, with 10% occurring only once. V was trimmed by 2 bases and J by 15 bases, leaving 20 bases between them. Germline lookup yields CDR1 MDHEN and CDR2 SYDVKM. CDR3 length equals 14 residues. Time point reported: longitudinal time-point 1 (baseline). Healthy controls consisted of blood bank volunteers in Maryland, USA. The sample comes from a study of neurological immune-mediated disorders. Overall study findings and caveats: Multiple sclerosis patients had less TCR clonal expansion than even healthy controls, unlike HTLV-1-associated myelopathy. No expanded-clone CDR3 amino acid sequence recurred across subjects, suggesting private TCR-beta repertoires.

The receptor was isolated from a man between 25 and 39 years old in good health. The chain joins TRBV28 to TRBJ2-4; D unclear. The sequenced sample consisted of PBMCs. The CDR3 sequence: CASSLADAPAHPYF. CDR3 sequence (DNA): TGTGCCAGCAGTTTAGCGGACGCCCCGGCCCATCCGTACTTC. Combining the CDR3 with reference TRBV28 and TRBJ2-4 gives the whole variable domain DVKVTQSSRYLVKRTGEKVFLECVQDMDHENMFWYRQDPGLGLRLIYFSYDVKMKEKGDIPEGYSVSREKKERFSLILESASTNQTSMYLCASSLADAPAHPYFGAGTRLSVL.